The 5 T cell receptor beta chains below were found in one sample sequenced in a study of shared clonotypes between healthy human individuals. Produced via immunoSEQ multiplex PCR; TCRdb's table is partial and in-frame only. This sample has around 1.5 million clones, with around 98% found just once. The sequenced sample consisted of naive CD4+ T cells sorted from blood. Subset noted: CD45RA+ positively selected. These receptors were collected from a young man in good health.

The V and J genes are TRBV28 and TRBJ1-5; D is uncertain. V was shortened by 6 bases and J by 0 bases, with 12 bases between the two germline ends. The CDR3 has 15 residues. CDR1 and CDR2 (germline): MDHEN, SYDVKM. This chain's CDR3 is CASRILEYSNQPQHF. The CDR3, as DNA: TGTGCCAGCAGGATCTTGGAATATAGCAATCAGCCCCAGCATTTT.

This sequence joins TRBV19 and TRBJ1-3; D is unclear. Germline V gene lookup returns CDR1 LNHDA and CDR2 SQIVND (reference sequence). The CDR3 is 13 residues long. The germline V and J ends were trimmed by 7 bases and 4 bases, with 11 bases remaining between them. The CDR3 nucleotides read TGTGCCAGTACTCCAACGGACGGAAACACCATATATTTT. The encoded protein is CASTPTDGNTIYF. Together with reference TRBV19 and TRBJ1-3, the CDR3 gives the full variable domain: DGGITQSPKYLFRKEGQNVTLSCEQNLNHDAMYWYRQDPGQGLRLIYYSQIVNDFQKGDIAEGYSVSREKKESFPLTVTSAQKNPTAFYLCASTPTDGNTIYFGEGSWLTVV.

The J gene is TRBJ2-7, the V gene TRBV28, with D perhaps matching TRBD1 or TRBD2 (5 bases each). Looked up from germline, CDR1 is MDHEN and CDR2 is SYDVKM. The CDR3 is 15 residues long. The germline V and J ends were trimmed by 3 bases and 2 bases, with 14 bases remaining between them. The CDR3 reads CASSFFGTGPYEQYF. The DNA of the CDR3 is TGTGCCAGCAGTTTTTTTGGGACGGGCCCCTACGAGCAGTACTTC.

The chain has TRBV15 and TRBJ2-1, with TRBD1 as a possible D gene (6 bases). Germline V gene data show CDR1 as LNHNV and CDR2 as YYDKDF (reference sequence). The CDR3 has 15 residues. The V end was cut by 6 bases, the J end by 2 bases, with 14 bases between. The CDR3 coding sequence is TGTGCCACCAGGAACAGGGCCCTCGCCTACAATGAGCAGTTCTTC. It encodes CATRNRALAYNEQFF.

The chain links TRBV30 to TRBJ1-5, with D possibly being TRBD1 (5 bases). V was trimmed by 0 bases and J by 6 bases, leaving 9 bases between them. Germline assignment: CDR1 GTSNPN and CDR2 SVGIG (reference sequence). CDR3 length: 13 amino acids. The CDR3 region is CAWSVIGGQPQHF. The CDR3 DNA reads TGTGCCTGGAGTGTAATCGGGGGTCAGCCCCAGCATTTT.